This entry features one T cell receptor beta chain sequence. Germline lookup yields CDR1 SGHTA and CDR2 FQGNSA. Trimming took 5 bases from V and 4 from J, leaving 11 bases between them. The CDR3 is 13 residues long. The sample originates from a study of cytomegalovirus exposure and HLA in healthy donors. The table came from immunoSEQ multiplex PCR; TCRdb's copy has only in-frame clones and leaves some out. The table records about 56,000 clones, 90% to 95% of them present only once. The source of this sequence is a man aged 18-30 years in good health and CMV-seronegative. The chain employs TRBV7-2 and TRBJ2-5; no reliable D call. Sequences were obtained from PBMCs. The chain's CDR3 is CASSPGPAETQYF. The CDR3 DNA reads TGTGCCAGCAGCCCGGGTCCGGCAGAGACCCAGTACTTC.